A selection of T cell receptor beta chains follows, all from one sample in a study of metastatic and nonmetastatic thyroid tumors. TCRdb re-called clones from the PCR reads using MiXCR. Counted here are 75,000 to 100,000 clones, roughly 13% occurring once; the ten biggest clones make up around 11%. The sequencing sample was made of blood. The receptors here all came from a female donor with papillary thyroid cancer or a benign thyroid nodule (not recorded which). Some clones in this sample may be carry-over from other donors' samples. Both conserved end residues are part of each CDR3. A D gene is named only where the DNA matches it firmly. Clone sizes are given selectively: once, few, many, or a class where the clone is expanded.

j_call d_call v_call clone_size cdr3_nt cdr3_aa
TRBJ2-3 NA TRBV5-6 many TGTGCCAGCAGCCCAAAGCTGGGCAGGGATACAGATACGCAGTATTTT CASSPKLGRDTDTQYF
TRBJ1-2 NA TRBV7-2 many TGTGCCAGCAGCTCCGGACGCGATGGAGGGGGCTACACCTTC CASSSGRDGGGYTF
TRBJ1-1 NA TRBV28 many TGTGCCAGCAGCCAAATGTTGGGGGACACTGAAGCTTTCTTT CASSQMLGDTEAFF
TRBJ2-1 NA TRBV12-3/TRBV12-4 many TGTGCCAGCAGTTTGTCCGGGAGCTACAATGAGCAGTTCTTC CASSLSGSYNEQFF
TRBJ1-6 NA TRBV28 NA TGTACCACCGAACCCCCGGGCTATAATTCACCCCCCCACTTT CTTEPPGYNSPPHF
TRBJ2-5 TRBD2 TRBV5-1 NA TGCGCCAGCAGCCTGACTAGCGCCCAAGAGACCCAGTACTTC CASSLTSAQETQYF
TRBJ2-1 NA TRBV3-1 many TGTGCCAGCAGCCCCGGGACCAGCTCCTACAATGAGCAGTTCTTC CASSPGTSSYNEQFF
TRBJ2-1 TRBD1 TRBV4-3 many TGCGCCAGCAGCCGTTCACCGGGACAGGGGGCCGAGCAGTTCTTC CASSRSPGQGAEQFF
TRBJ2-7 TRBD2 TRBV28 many TGTGCCAGCAGTTTATCGGGAGGGGTTTTGGGCGAGCAGTACTTC CASSLSGGVLGEQYF
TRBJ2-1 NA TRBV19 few TGTGCCAGTAGTATCTCGCAGGGTAGCGACAATGAGCAGTTCTTC CASSISQGSDNEQFF
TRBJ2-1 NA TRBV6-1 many TGTGCCAAACATAAAAGCTCCTACAATGAGCAGTTCTTC CAKHKSSYNEQFF
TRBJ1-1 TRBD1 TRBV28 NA TGTGCCAGCAGTTGGACAGGGGGTGAAGCTTTCTTT CASSWTGGEAFF
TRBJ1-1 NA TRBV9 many TGTGCCAGCAGCGTAACCCAGTACACTGAAGCTTTCTTT CASSVTQYTEAFF